Listed here are 32 T cell receptor beta chains from one sample, sequenced in a study of T-cell memory formation after mild COVID-19. TCRdb ran MiXCR on the 5' RACE reads and lists one entry per CDR3 protein. The data hold fewer than 90,000 distinct CDR3 sequences, with 14% observed a single time. Sequencing was carried out using PBMCs or a T cell subset sorted from them (not recorded which). The source of these receptors is an adult woman who had mild COVID-19 (a few samples of this study predate the infection). Cell type and time point are not known.

This clonotype has ten or more counts. The V and J genes are TRBV20-1 and TRBJ1-1; 7 bases align to TRBD1. V dropped 5 bases and J dropped 2; count of bases not matched to a gene: 8. The germline V gene encodes CDR1 DFQATT and CDR2 SNEGSKA (reference sequence). This CDR3 has 14 residues. The CDR3, as DNA: TGCAGTGCTTTCTTCAGGGGGGGAAACACTGAAGCTTTCTTT. It encodes CSAFFRGGNTEAFF.

There are a few counts of this clonotype. This chain joins TRBV6-6 and TRBJ2-3, with 10 bases matching TRBD2. This CDR3 has 19 residues. With 0 bases clipped from V and 3 bases from J, the junction kept 12 bases outside the gene matches. Germline values: CDR1 MNHNY, CDR2 SVGAGI (reference sequence). The CDR3 here is CASSYSTPLAGGETDTQYF. CDR3 nucleotides: TGTGCCAGCAGTTACTCGACTCCCTTAGCGGGAGGTGAGACAGATACGCAGTATTTT.

This clonotype showed up just a few times. The gene calls are TRBV7-6 and TRBJ2-1, with 14 bases fitting TRBD2. The CDR3 is 14 amino acids. Per germline, CDR1 SGHVS and CDR2 FNYEAQ. V lost 5 bases, J lost 8 bases, and 2 bases stayed unmatched. The DNA of the CDR3 is TGTGCCAGCAGCGAGGGACTAGCGGGGGATGAGCAGTTCTTC. It yields the protein CASSEGLAGDEQFF.

The CDR3 protein is CASSQGVAARPRETQYF. As DNA, the CDR3 is TGTGCCAGCAGCCAAGGTGTAGCGGCGAGACCCCGAGAGACCCAGTACTTC. V and J are TRBV14 and TRBJ2-5, with D perhaps matching TRBD2 (6 bases). The CDR3 extends over 17 amino acids. Per the germline V gene, CDR1 is SGHDN and CDR2 is FVKESK. V was shortened by 1 base and J by 4 bases, with 19 bases between the two germline ends.

This clonotype was counted only a few times. The CDR3 DNA is TGTGCCAGCAGTGGGGAGAATAGCGGCTCCTACAATGAGCAGTTCTTC. This codes for CASSGENSGSYNEQFF. The chain recombines TRBV12-3 or TRBV12-4 with TRBJ2-1, with D tentatively TRBD2 (6 bases). Deletions cut 5 bases from V and 0 bases from J, with 14 bases between. The CDR3 spans 16 residues.

J is TRBJ2-7 and V is TRBV6-1; D perhaps matches TRBD2 (5 bases). The CDR3 length is 15 residues. Germline lookup yields CDR1 MNHNS and CDR2 SASEGT. V was trimmed by 1 base and J by 2 bases, leaving 12 bases between them. The CDR3 sequence is CASSEDERGAYEQYF. The CDR3 DNA reads TGTGCCAGCAGTGAAGATGAACGGGGAGCCTACGAGCAGTACTTC.

This clonotype was observed many times. The V and J genes are TRBV7-3 and TRBJ2-2; 7 nucleotides match TRBD2. Germline CDR1 reads SGHTA; CDR2 reads FQGTGA. V dropped 5 bases and J dropped 3; count of bases not matched to a gene: 9. CDR3 length: 16 amino acids. DNA for the CDR3: TGTGCCAGCAGCCTGCCCCGGGAGGACTACACCGGGGAGCTGTTTTTT. This sequence encodes CASSLPREDYTGELFF.

This clonotype was found a few times. The chain combines TRBV5-6 with TRBJ1-1; no definite D call. The CDR3 spans 14 residues. Germline V lookup: CDR1 SGHDT, CDR2 YYEEEE. The V gene lost 0 bases and the J gene lost 1 base, with 7 bases spanning the gap. The CDR3 protein is CASSLDEENTEAFF. CDR3 sequence (DNA): TGTGCCAGCAGCTTGGACGAGGAGAACACTGAAGCTTTCTTT.

This chain links TRBV9 with TRBJ2-7, with unresolved D. This CDR3 is built from 16 residues. V lost 0 bases to trimming and J lost 1 base, with 14 bases between them. Germline loops: CDR1 SGDLS, CDR2 YYNGEE. This CDR3 is CASSVGLGQSSYEQYF. The CDR3 DNA reads TGTGCCAGCAGCGTAGGCCTAGGGCAGAGTTCCTACGAGCAGTACTTC.

V usage is TRBV7-9 and J usage is TRBJ2-3; 10 bases are shared with TRBD1. Trimming removed 5 bases from V and 4 bases from J; junction bases left unmatched: 6. The CDR3 contains 15 residues. Germline V gives CDR1 SEHNR, CDR2 FQNEAQ (reference sequence). CDR3 bases: TGTGCCAGCAGCCGGGACAGGGGCGTTTCAGATACGCAGTATTTT. Amino acids: CASSRDRGVSDTQYF. Based on the CDR3 plus reference TRBV7-9 and TRBJ2-3, the full variable domain is DTGVSQNPRHKITKRGQNVTFRCDPISEHNRLYWYRQTLGQGPEFLTYFQNEAQLEKSRLLSDRFSAERPKGSFSTLEIQRTEQGDSAMYLCASSRDRGVSDTQYFGPGTRLTVL.

The gene calls are TRBV9 and TRBJ2-3; the D gene is possibly TRBD1 (6 bases). The closer fit of TRBJ1-6 to the DNA end suggests the J call may be wrong. Germline CDR1 and CDR2: SGDLS and YYNGEE. The CDR3 consists of 15 residues. The CDR3 sequence: CASSVHQGLGSPLHF. As DNA, the CDR3 is TGTGCCAGCAGCGTACATCAGGGGTTGGGTTCACCCCTCCACTTT.

J is TRBJ2-7 and V is TRBV12-3 or TRBV12-4; D possibly corresponds to TRBD2 (5 bases). V lost 7 bases, J lost 6 bases, and 16 bases lay in between. The CDR3 consists of 13 residues. The CDR3 nucleotides read TGTGCCAGCACTGGTCTAGGGAGCTTCGAGCAGTACTTC. This sequence encodes CASTGLGSFEQYF.

This clonotype has more than one count but fewer than ten. The CDR3 here is CASSFHEKAGGDGYTF. As DNA, the CDR3 is TGCGCCAGCAGCTTCCACGAAAAGGCGGGGGGCGATGGCTACACCTTC. The genes are TRBV5-1 and TRBJ1-2; a weak D match, TRBD1 (6 bases). V was cut by 2 bases and J by 6 bases, with 20 bases left in between. Germline V CDR1 and CDR2: SGHRS, YFSETQ. This CDR3 is 16 amino acids long.

The chain joins TRBV27 to TRBJ2-5; 8 bases are shared with TRBD1. CDR3 length: 13 residues. Losses at the gene ends were 6 bases for V and 3 bases for J; bases not matched to a gene: 3. The germline V gene encodes CDR1 MNHEY and CDR2 SMNVEV (reference sequence). The CDR3 sequence: CASSPGQEETQYF. As DNA, the CDR3 is TGTGCCAGCAGCCCGGGACAGGAAGAGACCCAGTACTTC.

CDR3 loop: CSARIGHGGNTIYF. The CDR3 DNA sequence: TGCAGTGCTAGAATCGGACATGGAGGAAACACCATATATTTT. The genes are TRBV20-1 and TRBJ1-3; a possible D gene is TRBD1 (5 bases). The CDR3 sequence is 14 residues long. Germline-derived CDR1 and CDR2 are DFQATT and SNEGSKA (reference sequence). The V gene lost 2 bases and the J gene lost 4 bases, with 12 bases spanning the gap.

This clonotype was seen only a few times. The gene calls are TRBV4-1 and TRBJ2-2, with 7 nucleotides matching TRBD2. The germline V gene has CDR1 MGHRA and CDR2 YSYEKL. The CDR3 is 13 amino acids. V gave up 4 bases and J gave up 7 bases; unmatched junction bases: 3. CDR3 amino acids: CASSPGEGGELFF. The CDR3 DNA is TGCGCCAGCAGCCCTGGGGAGGGCGGGGAGCTGTTTTTT.

The V and J genes are TRBV20-1 and TRBJ2-1; D is perhaps TRBD2 (5 bases). The germline V gene has CDR1 DFQATT and CDR2 SNEGSKA (reference sequence). Trimming cost V 3 bases and J 2 bases, with 14 bases left between them. The CDR3 runs 15 residues. CDR3 protein: CSARKADSTYNEQFF. The CDR3, as DNA: TGCAGTGCTAGGAAAGCGGACTCGACCTACAATGAGCAGTTCTTC.

In this sample, this clonotype turned up a few times. CDR3 region: CASSPAWVVYTGELFF. As DNA, the CDR3 is TGTGCCAGCAGCCCCGCCTGGGTCGTTTACACCGGGGAGCTGTTTTTT. The J gene is TRBJ2-2, the V gene TRBV14; D remains ambiguous. Trimming shortened V by 4 bases and J by 3 bases, and 15 bases separated the two germline ends. Germline V gene sequence: CDR1 SGHDN, CDR2 FVKESK. CDR3 length equals 16 residues.

This clonotype was observed a few times. The chain joins TRBV4-1 to TRBJ2-2; a weak D match, TRBD2 (5 bases). Trimming shortened V by 3 bases and J by 1 base, and 9 bases separated the two germline ends. Germline V CDR1 and CDR2: MGHRA, YSYEKL. The CDR3 covers 15 residues. The CDR3 protein is CASSHEAGNTGELFF. CDR3 DNA: TGCGCCAGCAGCCATGAGGCGGGGAACACCGGGGAGCTGTTTTTT.

The chain is built from TRBV9 and TRBJ1-1; no clear D. The CDR3 contains 15 residues. Between the trimmed V and J ends, which lost 3 bases and 0 bases, there was a span of 12 bases. Germline assignment: CDR1 SGDLS and CDR2 YYNGEE. The CDR3 reads CASSARLAVNTEAFF. Written as DNA, the CDR3 is TGTGCCAGCAGCGCCCGCCTAGCGGTGAACACTGAAGCTTTCTTT.

The genes are TRBV18 and TRBJ2-7; D is uncertain. V lost 5 bases to trimming and J lost 3 bases, with 8 bases between them. The germline gives CDR1 KGHSH, CDR2 LQKENI. This CDR3 has 12 residues. The CDR3 sequence: CASSDADYEQYF. CDR3 in DNA: TGTGCCAGCTCAGATGCGGACTACGAGCAGTACTTC.

The gene calls are TRBV12-3 or TRBV12-4 and TRBJ2-1, with TRBD2 as a possible D gene (5 bases). Trimming cost V 3 bases and J 5 bases, with 14 bases left between them. This CDR3 has 15 amino acids. CDR3 region: CASSLIGGSDNEQFF. The CDR3 DNA reads as TGTGCCAGCAGTTTGATAGGCGGGTCTGACAATGAGCAGTTCTTC.

This clonotype has just a few counts. This chain uses TRBV7-9 with TRBJ2-5; D uncertain. V was trimmed by 4 bases and J by 3 bases, leaving 9 bases between them. The CDR3 sequence is 13 residues long. The germline gives CDR1 SEHNR, CDR2 FQNEAQ (reference sequence). This CDR3 reads CASSSRIEETQYF. CDR3 DNA sequence: TGTGCCAGCAGCTCCCGGATAGAAGAGACCCAGTACTTC.

The J gene is TRBJ1-2, the V gene TRBV5-1; 7 bases align to TRBD1. The length of the CDR3 is 14 residues. Germline-derived CDR1 and CDR2 are SGHRS and YFSETQ. After removal of 0 bases from V and 5 bases from J, the junction contained 4 bases not matched to a gene. The CDR3 DNA is TGCGCCAGCAGCTTGGGACAGGGCCGATATGGCTACACCTTC. Translation gives CASSLGQGRYGYTF.

In its sample, this clonotype was seen a few times. This chain links TRBV5-1 with TRBJ2-2; D is perhaps TRBD1 or TRBD2 (6 bases each). The CDR3 has 15 amino acids. Germline assignment: CDR1 SGHRS and CDR2 YFSETQ. Trimming stripped 6 bases from V and 4 bases from J, with 16 bases between. The DNA of the CDR3 is TGCGCCAGCACGGGGGCAGGGCCTTCCACCGGGGAGCTGTTTTTT. Its protein product is CASTGAGPSTGELFF.

The chain couples TRBV15 to TRBJ2-7, with a tentative D call TRBD2 (5 bases). Germline assignment: CDR1 LNHNV and CDR2 YYDKDF (reference sequence). The CDR3 has 16 residues. Deletions cut 5 bases from V and 0 bases from J, with 17 bases between. For the CDR3, the DNA is TGTGCCACCAGCTCTCGAAGCGCTAGCAACTCCTACGAGCAGTACTTC. This translates into CATSSRSASNSYEQYF.

This clonotype counts as large. A read error may explain this, as a much larger clone is one base away. The chain employs TRBV12-3 or TRBV12-4 and TRBJ2-5, with D maybe TRBD1 (6 bases). Trimming took 6 bases from V and 3 from J, leaving 23 bases between them. This CDR3 has 17 amino acids. DNA for the CDR3: TGTGCCAGCAGCCTACTGGGGGCCCGGGACGGCAAAGAGACCCAGTACTTC. It yields the protein CASSLLGARDGKETQYF.

This clonotype was recorded a few times. V is TRBV29-1 and J is TRBJ2-2; 8 bases are a match to TRBD1. This CDR3 has 13 amino acids. Germline CDR1 is SQVTM and CDR2 is ANQGSEA. Trimming removed 6 bases from V and 1 base from J; junction bases left unmatched: 1. In DNA, the CDR3 is TGCAGCGTCGGACAGGGGAACACCGGGGAGCTGTTTTTT. Its translation: CSVGQGNTGELFF.

V gene TRBV7-6 combines with J gene TRBJ2-2; 9 bases are shared with TRBD1. Germline V gene data show CDR1 as SGHVS and CDR2 as FNYEAQ. J was trimmed by 4 bases and V by 6 bases; bases with no gene match: 6. The length of the CDR3 is 15 residues. The chain's CDR3 is CASRSGTGSTGELFF. CDR3 in DNA: TGTGCCAGCAGATCCGGGACAGGGAGCACCGGGGAGCTGTTTTTT.

The chain recombines TRBV6-6 with TRBJ2-3; a weak D match, TRBD2 (6 bases). CDR1 and CDR2 from the germline V gene are MNHNY and SVGAGI (reference sequence). This CDR3 spans 12 amino acids. Trimming left V 11 bases short and J 8 bases short, with 17 bases between. The CDR3 DNA reads as TGTGCCGCGGCGCTAGCGCTTGGTACGCAGTATTTT. Its translation is CAAALALGTQYF.

The CDR3 DNA sequence: TGCAGTGCTAGAAAGCTGTCCGGGGCCCCCTACGAGCAGTACTTC. Amino acid sequence: CSARKLSGAPYEQYF. The chain has TRBV20-1 and TRBJ2-7, with D perhaps being TRBD1 or TRBD2 (5 bases each). CDR1 DFQATT and CDR2 SNEGSKA come from the germline V gene (reference sequence). The CDR3 loop spans 15 amino acids. Trimming left V 2 bases short and J 2 bases short, with 16 bases between.

The rearrangement links TRBV5-1 to TRBJ2-7, with D possibly TRBD2 on 6 matching bases. The CDR3 is made up of 14 amino acids. Germline V gene lookup returns CDR1 SGHRS and CDR2 YFSETQ. The ends were cut back, 2 bases at V and 6 bases at J, with 15 bases in the middle. The CDR3, as DNA: TGCGCCAGCAGCTTCTCGGGGGATTTTCGCGAGCAGTACTTC. This encodes CASSFSGDFREQYF.